The T cell receptor beta chain described here comes from a study of blood T cell repertoires in COVID-19. Overall study: Sites across the United States, Italy and Spain contributed samples from acute and convalescent COVID-19. Sources were T cells, B-cell-depleted T cells, or PBMCs; the material itself was cDNA or gDNA.

Original methodology: From reference gene primer amplification, estimates of nucleated cell counts were derived. The data were produced by immunoSEQ multiplex PCR, yet TCRdb's version contains in-frame clones alone and is incomplete. That table supplies the V and J calls and clone size; D and trimming were determined from the DNA. Of 130,000 or so clones listed, 75% to 80% are singletons. CDR1 and CDR2 (germline): SQVTM, ANQGSEA. The CDR3 length is 13 residues. V dropped 4 bases and J dropped 5 bases, with 15 bases sitting between them. Source material: peripheral blood. V gene TRBV29-1 combines with J gene TRBJ2-7; D is ambiguous. The receptor was derived from a human donor in a cohort sampled during active COVID-19. The CDR3 loop is CSVVPSEKDEQYF. The CDR3 DNA reads TGCAGCGTTGTGCCCAGCGAGAAGGACGAGCAGTACTTC.